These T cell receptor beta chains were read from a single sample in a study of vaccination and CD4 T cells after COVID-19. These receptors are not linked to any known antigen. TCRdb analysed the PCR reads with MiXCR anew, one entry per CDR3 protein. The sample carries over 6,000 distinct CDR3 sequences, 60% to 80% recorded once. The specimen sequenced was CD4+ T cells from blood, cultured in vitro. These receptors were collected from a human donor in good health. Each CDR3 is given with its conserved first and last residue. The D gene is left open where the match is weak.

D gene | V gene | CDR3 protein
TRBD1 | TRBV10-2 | CASSDPTGTGGPQYGYTF
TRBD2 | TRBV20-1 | CSASPGSGGGYEQFF
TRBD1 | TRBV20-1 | CSARGQETQYF
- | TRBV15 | CATSRDSSNYGYTF
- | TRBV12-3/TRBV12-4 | CASSLFEGTGELFF
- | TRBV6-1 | CASSRTVGQRAPLHF
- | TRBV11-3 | CASSLNHGPTEAFF
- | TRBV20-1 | CSASTWDEQFF
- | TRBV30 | CAWSPGLKGTEAFF
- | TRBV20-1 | CSARASGGTDTQYF
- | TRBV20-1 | CSARVQEGIYGYTF
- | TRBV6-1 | CASSPRGNTIYF
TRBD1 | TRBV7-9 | CASSDRGHTGELFF
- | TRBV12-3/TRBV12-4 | CASSAPSRDTQYF
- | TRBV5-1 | CASSRDLGTGELFF
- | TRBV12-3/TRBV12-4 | CASSSRQAGGYTF
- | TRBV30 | CAWSGWAGPNTEAFF